This T cell receptor (beta chain) originates from a study of shared clonotypes between healthy human individuals (dated by TCRdb to about 2020). Some background on the complete study: The cohort comprised two women and a few men aged 18 to 49 years. For each donor, CD4 naive and CD4 memory were each given three plates, CD8 naive was given two plates, and CD8 memory was given one plate. Blood TCR repertoires of 5 or 6 healthy adults were deeply sequenced to estimate repertoire size and the extent of clonotype sharing between individuals. To increase sequencing depth and limit assay-specific biases, TCR repertoire library preparation and sequencing were carried out by different laboratories using diverse techniques. Leukapheresis yielded between about 0.94 and 10 billion PBMCs per donor. Overall results and qualifications from the work: Sampling was restricted to blood, and TCR repertoires in tissue are likely to differ from TCR repertoires in blood. Naive subsets generally had larger estimated clonotype richness than memory subsets. Incomplete sequencing was indicated by rarefaction of sorted-subset datasets, despite the large sequencing depth. Pairwise subsampling indicated that sequencing depth was expected to affect the degree of clonotype sharing among donors. Higher generation probabilities were observed for clonotypes shared by all four sorted-subset donors than for non-shared clonotypes. The small number of donors limited the genetic and exposure-history diversity represented. Approximately 4.8% of naive CD4, 3.5% of naive CD8, approximately 2.2% of memory CD4, and over 0.35% of memory CD8 clonotypes were shared across several donors.

The donors were healthy, HIV-negative adults with no recently reported acute infections or vaccinations. Every donor was a Caucasian adult residing in Nashville, Tennessee, USA. Magnetic negative selection was used to enrich CD4+ T cells, after which naive cells were positively selected on CD45RA and the negative fraction became the memory subset. Blood was obtained by leukapheresis, after which PBMCs were separated by Ficoll-Histopaque density gradient centrifugation and cryopreserved in liquid nitrogen vapor phase. Analytical flow cytometry was used to check the purity and quantity of each magnetically sorted T cell population. Each sorted fraction had its genomic DNA isolated and then quantified by UV absorbance on a Nanodrop 2000c. Using the deep immunoSEQ assay, multiplex PCR amplified TCR CDR3 regions from genomic DNA. Genomic DNA extracted from each cell subset was distributed evenly over all wells of several immunoSEQ 96-well plates, and each plate served as one replicate. For sorted subsets, each replicate PCR was loaded with roughly 200 ng genomic DNA, equivalent to 25,000 to 30,000 T cell genomes. Purified libraries were quantified with a Qubit 3.0 fluorometer, sized on a Bioanalyzer 2100, and re-quantified with the KAPA Library Quantification kit. Every immunoSEQ 96-well plate was sequenced on a dedicated single-read 150-cycle Illumina NextSeq 550 flow cell. The authors' analysis ran thus. Because only junctional sequences without quality scores were contained in the immunoSEQ output, filtering matching that applied to full-length reads could not be performed. Sequences were annotated with PyIR, a Python wrapper for IgBLAST v1.9, and V/J genes and CDR3 were assigned using IMGT germline references. Reads were filtered out if the reads had weak V/J assignments (E-value above 1e-6), no CDR3, stop codons, out-of-frame junctions, or ambiguous translated residues. V3J clonotypes were defined by identical inferred V gene, J gene, and CDR3 amino acid sequence. To compute the percentage overlap between repertoires, the number of shared unique clonotypes was divided by the size of the smaller repertoire. Richness of each repertoire was evaluated using RTK rarefaction, the Chao1 estimator, and Recon v2.1 estimates of unobserved clonotypes. OLGA was used to compute generation probabilities for all TCRbeta clonotypes that the gDNA method yielded from several donors. This immuneACCESS table, as held by TCRdb, lists in-frame sequences with V and J called but not all clones. Of the missing ones, under half trace to an unresolved V gene in checked studies; the others have no known cause. V, J and clone size are those of that table, while D and trimming were read from the DNA. The sample includes some 680,000 clones, with less than 80% observed a single time. The ten biggest clones cover around 1.8% of the sample.

The CDR3 measures 13 amino acids from cysteine to phenylalanine. Only the CDR3 DNA is retained, 39 bases long and in frame from the first base. Between the V and J ends, shortened by 2 bases and 4 bases respectively, the junction contains 10 bases. In the germline V gene, CDR1 corresponds to SGHDT and CDR2 to YYEEEE. On this clone itself: This receptor's antigen is unknown. No much larger clone exists at a distance of one base, and base qualities are not known.

The sequencing input was memory CD4+ T cells sorted from blood. The intended sense of this specimen's cell subset or site label: CD45RA-negative fraction. This clonotype was sampled from a woman aged 30 to 39 in good health. The chain joins TRBV5-6 to TRBJ2-7; no confident D gene assignment can be made. The DNA sequence is given as TGTGCCAGCAGCTTTCTCTCCGATTACGAGCAGTACTTC. Its amino acids are CASSFLSDYEQYF.